This T cell receptor beta chain was recovered during a study of T cell clones after liver transplantation. Sorting of unstimulated PBMCs yielded separate CD3+CD4+ and CD3+CD8+ fractions. Only in-frame clones appear in the TCRdb table, and some are missing; sequencing was by immunoSEQ multiplex PCR. The sample lists some 57,000 clones; 60% to 80% were seen once. Findings of the study overall: Graft donor-reactive T cells may have migrated into the graft rather than being deleted.

The CDR3 loop spans 16 amino acids. The V gene end was trimmed by 4 bases and the J gene end by 9 bases; junction bases not matched to a gene: 10. Germline CDR1 SGHTA, CDR2 FQGNSA. A word on this clone: As yet, its antigen is unknown.

The TCR sequence derives from a human patient who received a liver transplant. The graft donor may have given rise to some T cells. The V call is TRBV7-2, the J call TRBJ2-1; 12 bases line up with TRBD2. The input for sequencing was CD4+ T cells from blood, taken at the 22-month timepoint. CDR3 DNA sequence: TGTGCCAGCAGCTCCCTGGCTAGCGGGGGGGCGGCTGAGCAGTTCTTC. It specifies CASSSLASGGAAEQFF.